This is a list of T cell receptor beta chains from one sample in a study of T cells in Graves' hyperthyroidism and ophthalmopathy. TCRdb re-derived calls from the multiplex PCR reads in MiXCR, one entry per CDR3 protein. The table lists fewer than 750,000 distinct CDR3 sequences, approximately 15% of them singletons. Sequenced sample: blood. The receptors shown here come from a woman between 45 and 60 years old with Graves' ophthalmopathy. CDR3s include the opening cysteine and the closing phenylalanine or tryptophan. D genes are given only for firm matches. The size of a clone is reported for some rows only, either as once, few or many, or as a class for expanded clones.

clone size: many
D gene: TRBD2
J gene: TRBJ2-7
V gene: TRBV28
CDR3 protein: CASSFVLGLAGGNEQYF
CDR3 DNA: TGTGCCAGCAGTTTTGTCCTGGGACTAGCGGGAGGAAACGAGCAGTACTTC

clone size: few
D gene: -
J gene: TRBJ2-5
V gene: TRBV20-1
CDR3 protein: CSASRQAGQYF
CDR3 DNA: TGCAGTGCTAGTCGCCAGGCCGGACAGTACTTC

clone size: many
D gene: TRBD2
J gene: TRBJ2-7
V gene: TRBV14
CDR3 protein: CASSQAGLARYEQYF
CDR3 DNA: TGTGCCAGCAGCCAAGCGGGACTAGCGAGGTACGAGCAGTACTTC

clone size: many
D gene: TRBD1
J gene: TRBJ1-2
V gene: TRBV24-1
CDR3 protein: CATSDRTGGEYGYTF
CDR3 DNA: TGTGCCACCAGTGACCGGACAGGGGGTGAATATGGCTACACCTTC

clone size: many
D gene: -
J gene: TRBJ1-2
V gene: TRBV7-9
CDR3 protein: CASSGGGFNYGYTF
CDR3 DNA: TGTGCCAGCAGCGGCGGGGGTTTTAACTATGGCTACACCTTC

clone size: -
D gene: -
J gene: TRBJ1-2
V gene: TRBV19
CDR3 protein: CASSRGGLYGYTF
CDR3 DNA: TGTGCCAGTAGTCGCGGCGGGCTCTATGGCTACACCTTC

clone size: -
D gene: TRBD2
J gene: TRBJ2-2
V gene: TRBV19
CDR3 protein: CASIPWGGSGELFF
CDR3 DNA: TGTGCCAGTATCCCTTGGGGGGGGTCCGGGGAGCTGTTTTTT

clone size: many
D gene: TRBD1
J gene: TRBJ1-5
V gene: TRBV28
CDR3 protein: CASREQGARGQPQHF
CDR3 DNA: TGTGCCAGCAGAGAACAGGGGGCGAGAGGTCAGCCCCAGCATTTT

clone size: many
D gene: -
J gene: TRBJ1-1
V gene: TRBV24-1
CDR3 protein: CATSDSSGPYTEAFF
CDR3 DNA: TGTGCCACCAGTGATTCGTCAGGCCCTTACACTGAAGCTTTCTTT

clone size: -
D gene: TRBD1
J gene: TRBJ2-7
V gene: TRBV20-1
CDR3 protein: CSADPTGFSYEQYF
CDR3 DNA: TGCAGTGCTGATCCGACAGGGTTTTCCTACGAGCAGTACTTC

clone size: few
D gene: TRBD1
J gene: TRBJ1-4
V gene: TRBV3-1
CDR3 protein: CASSRSYRGQGEKLFF
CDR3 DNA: TGTGCCAGCAGCCGAAGTTACAGGGGGCAGGGCGAAAAACTGTTTTTT

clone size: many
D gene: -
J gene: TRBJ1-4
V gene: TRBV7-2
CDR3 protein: CASSLSRANEKLFF
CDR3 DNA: TGTGCCAGCAGCTTGAGTAGGGCTAATGAAAAACTGTTTTTT

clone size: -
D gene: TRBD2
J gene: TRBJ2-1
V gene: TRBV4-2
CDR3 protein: CASSPWTSGSEEQFF
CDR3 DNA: TGTGCCAGCAGCCCTTGGACTAGCGGGAGTGAAGAGCAGTTCTTC

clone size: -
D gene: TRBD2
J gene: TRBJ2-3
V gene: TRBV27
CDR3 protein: CASSPFGRTSGTDTQYF
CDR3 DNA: TGTGCCAGCAGTCCGTTCGGTAGGACTAGCGGTACAGATACGCAGTATTTT

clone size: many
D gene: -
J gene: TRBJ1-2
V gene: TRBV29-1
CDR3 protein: CSVVRVRGYTF
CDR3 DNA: TGCAGCGTTGTCAGGGTGCGGGGCTACACCTTC

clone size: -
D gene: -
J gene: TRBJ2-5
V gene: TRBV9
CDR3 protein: CASSSWFGETQYF
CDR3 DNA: TGTGCCAGCAGCTCCTGGTTTGGGGAGACCCAGTACTTC

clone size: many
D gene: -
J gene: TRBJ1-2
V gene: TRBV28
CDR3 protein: CASSVTAGSRYGYTF
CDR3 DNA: TGTGCCAGCTCTGTCACGGCAGGGAGCCGGTATGGCTACACCTTC

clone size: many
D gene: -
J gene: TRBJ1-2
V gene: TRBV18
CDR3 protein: CASSPSDRLAGYTF
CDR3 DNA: TGTGCCAGCTCACCCTCGGATCGGTTAGCTGGCTACACCTTC

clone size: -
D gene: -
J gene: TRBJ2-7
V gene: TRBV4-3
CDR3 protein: CASSQVMDVGEQYF
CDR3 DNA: TGCGCCAGCAGCCAAGTTATGGATGTGGGGGAGCAGTACTTC

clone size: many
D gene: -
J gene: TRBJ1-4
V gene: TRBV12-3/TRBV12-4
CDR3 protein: CASSFLPATNEKLFF
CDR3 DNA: TGTGCCAGCAGTTTTTTGCCGGCAACTAATGAAAAACTGTTTTTT

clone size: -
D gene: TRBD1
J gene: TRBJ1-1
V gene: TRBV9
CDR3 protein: CASSPGIDSTGGTEAFF
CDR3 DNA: TGTGCCAGCAGCCCGGGAATCGATTCAACAGGGGGCACTGAAGCTTTCTTT

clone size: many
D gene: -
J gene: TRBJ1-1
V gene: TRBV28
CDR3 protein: CASSSHGLNTEAFF
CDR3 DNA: TGTGCCAGCAGTTCTCACGGGTTGAACACTGAAGCTTTCTTT

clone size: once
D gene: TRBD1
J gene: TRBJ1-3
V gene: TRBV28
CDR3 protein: CASSPWDSSGNTIYF
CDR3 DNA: TGTGCCAGCAGCCCTTGGGACAGCTCGGGAAACACCATATATTTT

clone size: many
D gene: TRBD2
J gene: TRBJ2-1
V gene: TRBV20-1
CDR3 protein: CSARALTSGRRLQDEQFF
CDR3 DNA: TGCAGTGCTAGAGCGTTGACTAGCGGGAGGCGCCTCCAGGATGAGCAGTTCTTC

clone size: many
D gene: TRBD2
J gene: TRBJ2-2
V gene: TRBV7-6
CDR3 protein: CASSPKGLAGGANTGELFF
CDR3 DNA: TGTGCCAGCAGCCCCAAGGGACTAGCGGGAGGTGCGAACACCGGGGAGCTGTTTTTT

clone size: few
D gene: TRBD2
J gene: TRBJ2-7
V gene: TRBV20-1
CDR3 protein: CSARDQRGDWEQYF
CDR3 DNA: TGCAGTGCTAGAGACCAGCGGGGGGACTGGGAGCAGTACTTC

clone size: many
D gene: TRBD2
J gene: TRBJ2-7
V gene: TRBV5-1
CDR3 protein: CASSWTGTSGVEQYF
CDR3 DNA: TGCGCCAGCAGCTGGACCGGGACTAGCGGGGTAGAGCAGTACTTC

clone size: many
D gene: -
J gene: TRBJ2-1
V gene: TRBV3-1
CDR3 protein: CASSQDTVAGRWNEQFF
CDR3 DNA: TGTGCCAGCAGCCAAGATACAGTGGCGGGAAGGTGGAATGAGCAGTTCTTC

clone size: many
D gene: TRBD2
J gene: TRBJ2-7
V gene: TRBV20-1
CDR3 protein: CSVLLGSSGSDEQYF
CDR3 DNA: TGCAGTGTACTCCTAGGGAGTAGCGGGAGTGACGAGCAGTACTTC

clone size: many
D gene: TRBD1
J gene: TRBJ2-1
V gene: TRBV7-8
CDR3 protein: CASSSIPPGTGTNEQFF
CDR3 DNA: TGTGCCAGCAGCTCTATCCCCCCCGGGACAGGCACCAATGAGCAGTTCTTC

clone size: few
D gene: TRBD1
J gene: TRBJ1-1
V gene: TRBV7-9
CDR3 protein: CASSLVQGATEAFF
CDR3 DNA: TGTGCCAGCAGCTTAGTACAGGGGGCTACTGAAGCTTTCTTT

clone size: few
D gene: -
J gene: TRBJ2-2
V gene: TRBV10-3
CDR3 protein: CAISEGANTGELFF
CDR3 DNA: TGTGCCATCAGTGAAGGTGCGAACACCGGGGAGCTGTTTTTT

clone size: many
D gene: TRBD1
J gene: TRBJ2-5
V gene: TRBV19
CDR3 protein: CASSTGLQETQYF
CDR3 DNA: TGTGCCAGTTCGACAGGGCTCCAAGAGACCCAGTACTTC

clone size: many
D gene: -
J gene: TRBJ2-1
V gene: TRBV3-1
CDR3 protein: CASSQVNRYNEQFF
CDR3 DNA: TGTGCCAGCAGCCAAGTAAACCGCTACAATGAGCAGTTCTTC

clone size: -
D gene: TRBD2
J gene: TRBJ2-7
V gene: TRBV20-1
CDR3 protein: CSASPGGISYEQYF
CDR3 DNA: TGCAGTGCCAGTCCGGGGGGGATCTCCTACGAGCAGTACTTC

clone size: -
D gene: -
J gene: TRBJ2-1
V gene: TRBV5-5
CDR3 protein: CASSLYPTGDNEQFF
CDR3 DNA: TGTGCCAGCAGCTTATATCCAACCGGGGACAATGAGCAGTTCTTC

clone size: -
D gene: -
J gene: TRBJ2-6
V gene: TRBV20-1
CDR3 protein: CSVNGANVLTF
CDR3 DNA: TGCAGTGTAAATGGGGCCAACGTCCTGACTTTC

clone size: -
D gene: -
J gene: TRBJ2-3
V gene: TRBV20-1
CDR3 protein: CSAVRVRELVRDTQYF
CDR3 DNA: TGCAGTGCTGTAAGAGTCCGGGAGTTGGTTAGAGATACGCAGTATTTT

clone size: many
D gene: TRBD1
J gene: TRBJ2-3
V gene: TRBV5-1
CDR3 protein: CASSGRTGGRLSPSTDTQYF
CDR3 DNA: TGCGCCAGCAGCGGAAGGACAGGGGGCAGATTAAGCCCTAGCACAGATACGCAGTATTTT

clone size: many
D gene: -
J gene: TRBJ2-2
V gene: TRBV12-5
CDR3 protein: CASRLAPNTGELFF
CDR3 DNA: TGTGCTAGTAGACTGGCACCTAACACCGGGGAGCTGTTTTTT

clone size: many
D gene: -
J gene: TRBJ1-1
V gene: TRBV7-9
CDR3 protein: CASSKAGILNTEAFF
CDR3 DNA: TGTGCCAGCAGCAAAGCTGGGATCCTGAACACTGAAGCTTTCTTT

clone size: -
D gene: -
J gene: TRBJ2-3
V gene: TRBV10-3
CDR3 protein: CAISESGAGFSTDTQYF
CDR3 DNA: TGTGCCATCAGTGAGTCAGGGGCGGGTTTTAGCACAGATACGCAGTATTTT

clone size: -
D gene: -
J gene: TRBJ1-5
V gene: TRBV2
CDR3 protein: CASSESDRVRQPQHF
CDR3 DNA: TGTGCCAGCAGTGAGAGTGATCGGGTCCGTCAGCCCCAGCATTTT

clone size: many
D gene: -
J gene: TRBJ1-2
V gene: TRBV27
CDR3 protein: CASSVGLLGYGYTF
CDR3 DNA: TGTGCCAGCAGTGTGGGCTTGCTCGGCTATGGCTACACCTTC

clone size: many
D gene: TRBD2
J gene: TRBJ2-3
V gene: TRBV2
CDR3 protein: CASSESRLAGGDTQYF
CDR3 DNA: TGTGCCAGCAGTGAGTCTCGACTAGCGGGAGGGGATACGCAGTATTTT

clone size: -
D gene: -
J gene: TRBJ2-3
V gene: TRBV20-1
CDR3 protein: CSASLLRADRSTQYF
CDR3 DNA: TGCAGTGCTAGCCTTCTGCGGGCAGATCGAAGTACGCAGTATTTT

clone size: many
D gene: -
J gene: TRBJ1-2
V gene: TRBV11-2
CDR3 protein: CASSSPRGRYGYTF
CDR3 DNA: TGTGCCAGCAGCTCCCCCCGGGGGCGGTATGGCTACACCTTC

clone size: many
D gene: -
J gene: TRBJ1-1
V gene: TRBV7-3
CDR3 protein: CASSSQGWNTEAFF
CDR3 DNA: TGTGCCAGCAGCTCGCAGGGGTGGAACACTGAAGCTTTCTTT

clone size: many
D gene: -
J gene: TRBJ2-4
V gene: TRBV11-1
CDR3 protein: CASSPVGIAKNIQYF
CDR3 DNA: TGTGCCAGCAGCCCCGTGGGAATAGCCAAAAACATTCAGTACTTC